The T cell receptor beta chain described here comes from a study of blood T cells in healthy people across ages. Study summary: Using template switching, researchers captured about one barcoded beta molecule for each two T cells. Study-level results: Naive CD4+ cells and diversity were both higher in long-lived donors than in aged donors. Getting older went along with TCR beta diversity per million T cells dropping roughly linearly.

The second PCR ran roughly 6 to 12 cycles with a sample-barcoded 5' primer and J-beta primers. Via MiXCR, TCRdb re-called the 5' RACE reads, giving one row per CDR3 protein. The sample lists 800,000 to 950,000 distinct CDR3 sequences; 48% were seen once. With V trimmed by 6 bases and J by 0 bases, 10 bases remained unmatched. CDR1 MDHEN and CDR2 SYDVKM come from the germline V gene. CDR3 size: 16 residues. In regard to this clonotype: The antigen is not known.

The receptor's source is a man aged 25-40 years in good health. The specimen was blood. V and J are TRBV28 and TRBJ1-1, with 7 bases lining up with TRBD1. The CDR3 loop reads CASSKSGGLLNTEAFF. The CDR3 DNA reads TGTGCCAGCAGCAAGTCAGGGGGGCTACTGAACACTGAAGCTTTCTTT.